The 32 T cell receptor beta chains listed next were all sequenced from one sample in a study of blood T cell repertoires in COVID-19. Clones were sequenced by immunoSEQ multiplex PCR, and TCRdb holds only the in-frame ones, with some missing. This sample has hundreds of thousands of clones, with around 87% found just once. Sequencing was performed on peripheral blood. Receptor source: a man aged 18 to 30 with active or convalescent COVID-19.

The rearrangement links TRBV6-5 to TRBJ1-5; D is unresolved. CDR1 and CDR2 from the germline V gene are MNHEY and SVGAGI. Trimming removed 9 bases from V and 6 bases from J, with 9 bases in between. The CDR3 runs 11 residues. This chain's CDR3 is CASPGPQPQHF. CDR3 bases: TGTGCCAGTCCAGGCCCTCAGCCCCAGCATTTT.

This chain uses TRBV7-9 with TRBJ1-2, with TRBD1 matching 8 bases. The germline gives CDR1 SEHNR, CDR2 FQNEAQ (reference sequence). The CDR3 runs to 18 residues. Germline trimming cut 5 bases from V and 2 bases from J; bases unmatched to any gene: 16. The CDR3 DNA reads TGTGCCAGCAGCCAACTAACAAACGACAGGGGCGAGAACTATGGCTACACCTTC. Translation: CASSQLTNDRGENYGYTF.

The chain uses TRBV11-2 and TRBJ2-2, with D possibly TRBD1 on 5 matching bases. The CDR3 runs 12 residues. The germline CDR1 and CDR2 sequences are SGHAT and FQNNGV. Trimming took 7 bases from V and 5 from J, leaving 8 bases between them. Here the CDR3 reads CASTRVTGELFF. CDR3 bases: TGTGCCAGCACCAGGGTGACCGGGGAGCTGTTTTTT.

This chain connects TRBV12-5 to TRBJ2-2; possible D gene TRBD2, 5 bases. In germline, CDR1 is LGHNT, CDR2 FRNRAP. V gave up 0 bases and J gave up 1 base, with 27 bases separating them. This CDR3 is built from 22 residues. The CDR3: CASGLVFLRVVSGLKNTGELFF. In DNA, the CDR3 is TGTGCTAGTGGTTTGGTATTCTTGCGGGTGGTATCCGGGCTTAAGAACACCGGGGAGCTGTTTTTT.

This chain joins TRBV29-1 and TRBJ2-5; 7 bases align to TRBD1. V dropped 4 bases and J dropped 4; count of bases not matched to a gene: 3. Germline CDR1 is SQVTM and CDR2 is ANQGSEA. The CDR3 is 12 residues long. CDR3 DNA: TGCAGCGTTGGGGGACAGATAGAGACCCAGTACTTC. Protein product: CSVGGQIETQYF. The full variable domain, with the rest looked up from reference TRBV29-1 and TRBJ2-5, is SAVISQKPSRDICQRGTSLTIQCQVDSQVTMMFWYRQQPGQSLTLIATANQGSEATYESGFVIDKFPISRPNLTFSTLTVSNMSPEDSSIYLCSVGGQIETQYFGPGTRLLVL.

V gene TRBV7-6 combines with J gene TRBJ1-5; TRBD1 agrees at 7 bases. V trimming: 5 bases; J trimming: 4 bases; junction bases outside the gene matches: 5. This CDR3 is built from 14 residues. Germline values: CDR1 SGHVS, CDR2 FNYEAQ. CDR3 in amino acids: CASSQGQPNQPQHF. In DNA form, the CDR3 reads TGTGCCAGCAGCCAGGGACAGCCGAATCAGCCCCAGCATTTT.

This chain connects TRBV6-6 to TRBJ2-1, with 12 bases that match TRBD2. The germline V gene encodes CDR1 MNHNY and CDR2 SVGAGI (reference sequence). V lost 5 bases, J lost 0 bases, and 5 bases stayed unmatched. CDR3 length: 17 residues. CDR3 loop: CASSPTSGGNSYNEQFF. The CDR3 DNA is TGTGCCAGCAGTCCCACTAGCGGGGGGAACTCCTACAATGAGCAGTTCTTC.

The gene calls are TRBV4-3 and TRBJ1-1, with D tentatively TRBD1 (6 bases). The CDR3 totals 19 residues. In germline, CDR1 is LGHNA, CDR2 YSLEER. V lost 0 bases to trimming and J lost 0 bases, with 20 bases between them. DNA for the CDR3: TGCGCCAGCAGCCAAGATATCCCAGGGGCAGAGCCGATGAACACTGAAGCTTTCTTT. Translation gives CASSQDIPGAEPMNTEAFF.

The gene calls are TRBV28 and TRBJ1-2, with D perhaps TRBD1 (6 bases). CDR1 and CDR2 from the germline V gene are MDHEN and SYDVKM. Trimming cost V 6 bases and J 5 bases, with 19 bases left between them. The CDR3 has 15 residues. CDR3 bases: TGTGCCAGCAGACGAACAGGGTATTTGGAGTATGGCTACACCTTC. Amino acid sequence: CASRRTGYLEYGYTF.

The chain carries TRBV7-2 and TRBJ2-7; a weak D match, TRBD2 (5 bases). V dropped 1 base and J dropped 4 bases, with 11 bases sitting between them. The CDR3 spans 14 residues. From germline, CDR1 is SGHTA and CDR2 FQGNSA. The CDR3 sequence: CASSLDRGWYEQYF. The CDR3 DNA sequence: TGTGCCAGCAGCTTAGATCGCGGGTGGTACGAGCAGTACTTC.

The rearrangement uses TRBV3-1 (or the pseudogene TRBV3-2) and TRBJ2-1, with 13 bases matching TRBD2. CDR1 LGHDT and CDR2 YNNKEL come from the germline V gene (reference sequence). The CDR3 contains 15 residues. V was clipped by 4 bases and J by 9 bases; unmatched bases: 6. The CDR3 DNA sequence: TGTGCCAGCAGCCCGGGACTAGCGGGAACGCTTGAGCAGTTCTTC. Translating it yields CASSPGLAGTLEQFF.

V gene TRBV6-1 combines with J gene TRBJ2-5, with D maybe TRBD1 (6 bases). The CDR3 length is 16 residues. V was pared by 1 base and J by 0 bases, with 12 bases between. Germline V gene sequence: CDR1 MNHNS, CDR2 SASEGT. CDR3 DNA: TGTGCCAGCAGTGAAGGGGGACAAGCCAACCAAGAGACCCAGTACTTC. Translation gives CASSEGGQANQETQYF.

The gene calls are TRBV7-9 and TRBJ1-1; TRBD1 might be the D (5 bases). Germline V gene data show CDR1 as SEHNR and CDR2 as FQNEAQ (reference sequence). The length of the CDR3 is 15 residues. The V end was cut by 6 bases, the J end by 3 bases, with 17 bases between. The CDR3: CASSRAGGTDTEAFF. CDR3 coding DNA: TGTGCCAGCAGTAGGGCGGGCGGGACCGACACTGAAGCTTTCTTT.

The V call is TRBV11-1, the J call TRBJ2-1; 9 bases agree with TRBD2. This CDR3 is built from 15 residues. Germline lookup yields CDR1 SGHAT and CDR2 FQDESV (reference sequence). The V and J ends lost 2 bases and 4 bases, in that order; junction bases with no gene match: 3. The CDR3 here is CASSLNAGGYNEQFF. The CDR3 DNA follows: TGTGCCAGCAGCTTAAATGCGGGAGGGTACAATGAGCAGTTCTTC. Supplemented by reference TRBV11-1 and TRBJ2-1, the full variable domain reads EAEVAQSPRYKITEKSQAVAFWCDPISGHATLYWYRQILGQGPELLVQFQDESVVDDSQLPKDRFSAERLKGVDSTLKIQPAELGDSAMYLCASSLNAGGYNEQFFGPGTRLTVL.

The CDR3 loop is CASSLRGGGGFIEQFF. CDR3 nucleotide sequence: TGTGCCAGCAGTTTGCGAGGTGGAGGGGGCTTTATTGAGCAGTTCTTC. The chain couples TRBV28 to TRBJ2-1, with a tentative D call TRBD1 (7 bases). The CDR3 contains 16 residues. Germline V CDR1 and CDR2: MDHEN, SYDVKM. V dropped 3 bases and J dropped 9 bases, with 21 bases sitting between them.

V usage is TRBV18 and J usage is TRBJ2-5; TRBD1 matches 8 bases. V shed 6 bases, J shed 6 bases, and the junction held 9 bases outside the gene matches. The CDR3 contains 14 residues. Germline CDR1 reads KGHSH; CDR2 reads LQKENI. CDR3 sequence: CASSPGQGVQTQYF. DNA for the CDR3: TGTGCCAGCTCCCCTGGACAGGGTGTACAGACCCAGTACTTC.

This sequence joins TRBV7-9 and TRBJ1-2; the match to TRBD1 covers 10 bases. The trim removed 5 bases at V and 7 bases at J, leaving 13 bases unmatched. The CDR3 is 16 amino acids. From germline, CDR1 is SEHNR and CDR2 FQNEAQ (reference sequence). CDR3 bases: TGTGCCAGCAGCCCGGGGACAGGGGCACAAGGCGGTGGCTACACCTTC. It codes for CASSPGTGAQGGGYTF.

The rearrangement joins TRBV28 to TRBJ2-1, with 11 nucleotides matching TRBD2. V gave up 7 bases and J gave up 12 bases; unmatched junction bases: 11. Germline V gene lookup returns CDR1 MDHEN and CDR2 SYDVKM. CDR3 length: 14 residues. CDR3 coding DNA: TGTGCCAGCACTTTTAGCGGGGGGGCCTTGTCGCAGTTCTTC. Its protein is CASTFSGGALSQFF. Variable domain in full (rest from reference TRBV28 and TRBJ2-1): DVKVTQSSRYLVKRTGEKVFLECVQDMDHENMFWYRQDPGLGLRLIYFSYDVKMKEKGDIPEGYSVSREKKERFSLILESASTNQTSMYLCASTFSGGALSQFFGPGTRLTVL.

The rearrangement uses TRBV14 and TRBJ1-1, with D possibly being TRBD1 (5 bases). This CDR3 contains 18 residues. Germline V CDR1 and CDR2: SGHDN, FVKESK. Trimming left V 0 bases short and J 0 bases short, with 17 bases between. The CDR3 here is CASSQDYWQGGMNTEAFF. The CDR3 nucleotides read TGTGCCAGCAGCCAAGATTACTGGCAGGGAGGGATGAACACTGAAGCTTTCTTT.

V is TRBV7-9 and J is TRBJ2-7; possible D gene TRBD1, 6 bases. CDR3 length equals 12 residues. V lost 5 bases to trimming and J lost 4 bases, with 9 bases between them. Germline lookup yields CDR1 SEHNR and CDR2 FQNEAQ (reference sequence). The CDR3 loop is CASSQGQYEQYF. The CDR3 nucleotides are TGTGCCAGCAGCCAAGGACAGTACGAGCAGTACTTC. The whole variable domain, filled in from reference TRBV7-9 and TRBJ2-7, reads DTGVSQNPRHKITKRGQNVTFRCDPISEHNRLYWYRQTLGQGPEFLTYFQNEAQLEKSRLLSDRFSAERPKGSFSTLEIQRTEQGDSAMYLCASSQGQYEQYFGPGTRLTVT.

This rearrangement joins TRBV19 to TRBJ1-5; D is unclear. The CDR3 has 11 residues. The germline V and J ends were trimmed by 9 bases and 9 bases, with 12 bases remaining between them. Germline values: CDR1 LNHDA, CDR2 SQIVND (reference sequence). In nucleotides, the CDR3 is TGTGCCAGATGGCCCCCGCTGCCCCAGCATTTT. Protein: CARWPPLPQHF.

The CDR3 DNA reads as TGTGCCAGCAGCCAATTGACTAGCTCTGGGGCCAACGTCCTGACTTTC. Encoded protein: CASSQLTSSGANVLTF. The chain uses TRBV4-2 and TRBJ2-6; D perhaps matches TRBD2 (6 bases). Germline V gives CDR1 LGHNA, CDR2 YNFKEQ. The V end was cut by 2 bases, the J end by 0 bases, with 8 bases between. This CDR3 is built from 16 residues.

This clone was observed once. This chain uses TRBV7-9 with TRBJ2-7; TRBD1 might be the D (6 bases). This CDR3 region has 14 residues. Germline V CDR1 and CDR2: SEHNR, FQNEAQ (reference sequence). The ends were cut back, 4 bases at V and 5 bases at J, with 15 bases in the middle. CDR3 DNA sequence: TGTGCCAGCAGCTCCGCACACAGGGCCCACGAGCAGTACTTC. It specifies CASSSAHRAHEQYF. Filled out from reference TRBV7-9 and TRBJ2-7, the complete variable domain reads DTGVSQNPRHKITKRGQNVTFRCDPISEHNRLYWYRQTLGQGPEFLTYFQNEAQLEKSRLLSDRFSAERPKGSFSTLEIQRTEQGDSAMYLCASSSAHRAHEQYFGPGTRLTVT.

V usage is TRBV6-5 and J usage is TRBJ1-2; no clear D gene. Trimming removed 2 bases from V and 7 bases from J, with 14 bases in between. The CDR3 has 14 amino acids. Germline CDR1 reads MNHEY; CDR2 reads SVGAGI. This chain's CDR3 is CASSYLRYSPGYTF. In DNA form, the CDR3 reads TGTGCCAGCAGTTACCTACGATACTCGCCTGGCTACACCTTC.

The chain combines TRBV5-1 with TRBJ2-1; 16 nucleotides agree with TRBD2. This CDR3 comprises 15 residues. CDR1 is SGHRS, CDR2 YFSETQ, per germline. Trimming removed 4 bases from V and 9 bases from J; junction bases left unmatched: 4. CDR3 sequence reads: CASSPGTSGRVEQFF. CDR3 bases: TGCGCCAGCAGCCCAGGGACTAGCGGGAGGGTTGAGCAGTTCTTC.

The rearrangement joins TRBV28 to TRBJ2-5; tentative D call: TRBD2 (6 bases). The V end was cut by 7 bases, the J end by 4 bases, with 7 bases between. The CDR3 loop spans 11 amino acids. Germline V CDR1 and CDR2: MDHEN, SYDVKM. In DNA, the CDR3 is TGTGCCAGCATCGGGGGAGAGACCCAGTACTTC. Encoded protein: CASIGGETQYF.

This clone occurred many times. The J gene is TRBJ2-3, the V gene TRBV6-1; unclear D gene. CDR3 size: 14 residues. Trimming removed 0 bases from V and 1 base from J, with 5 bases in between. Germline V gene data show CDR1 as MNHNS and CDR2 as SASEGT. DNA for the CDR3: TGTGCCAGCAGTGAAGCGCCAGGCACAGATACGCAGTATTTT. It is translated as CASSEAPGTDTQYF.

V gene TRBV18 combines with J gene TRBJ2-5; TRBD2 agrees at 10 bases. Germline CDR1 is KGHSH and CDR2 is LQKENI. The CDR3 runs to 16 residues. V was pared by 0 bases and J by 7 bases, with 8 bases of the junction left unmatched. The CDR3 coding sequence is TGTGCCAGCTCACCACCGTTAGCGGGGGGCCGCGGGACCCAGTACTTC. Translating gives CASSPPLAGGRGTQYF.

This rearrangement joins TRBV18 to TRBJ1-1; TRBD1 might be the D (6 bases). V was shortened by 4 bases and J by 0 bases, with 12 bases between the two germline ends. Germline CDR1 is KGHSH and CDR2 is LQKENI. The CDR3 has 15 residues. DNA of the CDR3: TGTGCCAGCTCACTAATCGGGACATTGAACACTGAAGCTTTCTTT. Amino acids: CASSLIGTLNTEAFF.

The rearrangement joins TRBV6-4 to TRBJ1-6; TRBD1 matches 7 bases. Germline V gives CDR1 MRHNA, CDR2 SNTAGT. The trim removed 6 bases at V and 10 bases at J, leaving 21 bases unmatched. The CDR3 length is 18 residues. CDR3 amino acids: CASSLTGSRGPRPSPLHF. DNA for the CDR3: TGTGCCAGCAGCCTGACAGGGAGCCGGGGGCCTAGGCCCTCACCCCTCCACTTT.

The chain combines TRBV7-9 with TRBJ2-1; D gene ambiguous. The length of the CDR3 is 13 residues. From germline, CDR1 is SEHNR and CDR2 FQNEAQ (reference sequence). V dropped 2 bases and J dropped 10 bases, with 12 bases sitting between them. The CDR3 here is CASSLNSYKEQFF. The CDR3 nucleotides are TGTGCCAGCAGCTTAAACAGCTATAAGGAGCAGTTCTTC.

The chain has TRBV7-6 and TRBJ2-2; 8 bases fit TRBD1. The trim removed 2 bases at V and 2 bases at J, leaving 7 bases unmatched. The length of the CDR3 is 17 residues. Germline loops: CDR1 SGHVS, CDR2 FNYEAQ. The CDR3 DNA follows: TGTGCCAGCAGCTTACTGGCCGGGACAGGAAACACCGGGGAGCTGTTTTTT. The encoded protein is CASSLLAGTGNTGELFF.